The 27 T cell receptor beta chains below come from one sample, sequenced in a study of blood T cell repertoires in COVID-19. This table comes from immunoSEQ multiplex PCR, and its TCRdb copy is limited to in-frame clones, with some not included. The sample carries 200,000 to 300,000 clones, 70% to 90% recorded once. The material sequenced was peripheral blood. The receptors come from a young woman who had recovered from COVID-19.

CDR3 protein: CASSRETQYF. CDR3 nucleotides: TGTGCCAGTAGTCGTGAGACCCAGTACTTC. This chain joins TRBV7-6 and TRBJ2-5; D is ambiguous. CDR1 and CDR2 (germline): SGHVS, FNYEAQ. V dropped 9 bases and J dropped 5 bases, with 7 bases sitting between them. This CDR3 contains 10 residues.

This CDR3 reads CASSSGTGVYGYTF. The CDR3 DNA sequence: TGTGCCAGCAGCTCCGGGACAGGGGTTTATGGCTACACCTTC. The genes are TRBV21-1 and TRBJ1-2; the table's D call TRBD1 went unverified against the DNA. TRBV21-1 is an annotated pseudogene. This CDR3 region has 14 residues.

The chain links TRBV4-1 to TRBJ1-2, with D unclear. The V end lost 3 bases, the J end lost 8 bases, and 19 bases lay between the germline ends. There are 15 residues in the CDR3. Per the germline V gene, CDR1 is MGHRA and CDR2 is YSYEKL. The CDR3 DNA is TGCGCCAGCAGCCATCCCCTAGGTTCAGCCCCAGGCTACACCTTC. Translated, it gives CASSHPLGSAPGYTF.

The chain links TRBV13 to TRBJ2-1; unclear D gene. The CDR3 loop spans 13 amino acids. Germline lookup yields CDR1 PRHDT and CDR2 FYEKMQ (reference sequence). Trimming shortened V by 5 bases and J by 4 bases, and 9 bases separated the two germline ends. CDR3 region: CASSPSFYNEQFF. The CDR3 bases are TGTGCCAGCAGCCCGTCGTTTTACAATGAGCAGTTCTTC.

The rearrangement links TRBV9 to TRBJ1-1, with D perhaps matching TRBD1 (5 bases). The germline V and J ends were trimmed by 2 bases and 2 bases, with 10 bases remaining between them. This CDR3 has 14 residues. Germline-derived CDR1 and CDR2 are SGDLS and YYNGEE. This chain's CDR3 is CASSVRGSNTEAFF. CDR3 coding DNA: TGTGCCAGCAGCGTTAGGGGCTCAAACACTGAAGCTTTCTTT.

The chain joins TRBV6-4 to TRBJ2-3; 13 bases line up with TRBD2. Germline assignment: CDR1 MRHNA and CDR2 SNTAGT. There are 18 residues in the CDR3. Unmatched junction bases numbered 7, after V lost 2 bases and J lost 2 bases. The CDR3 DNA sequence: TGTGCCAGCAGTGACAGGCGGACTAGCGGGGGCTACACAGATACGCAGTATTTT. Translated, it gives CASSDRRTSGGYTDTQYF.

J is TRBJ1-1 and V is TRBV9, with no clear D. Germline values: CDR1 SGDLS, CDR2 YYNGEE. The germline V and J ends were trimmed by 3 bases and 3 bases, with 15 bases remaining between them. This CDR3 contains 15 residues. CDR3 amino acids: CASSDQASVDTEAFF. The DNA of the CDR3 is TGTGCCAGCAGCGACCAGGCCTCGGTGGACACTGAAGCTTTCTTT.

The chain combines TRBV6-7 with TRBJ1-3, with D unresolved. TRBV6-7 is annotated as an ORF whose role is uncertain. This CDR3 contains 16 residues. V gave up 0 bases and J gave up 0 bases, with 9 bases separating them. As DNA, the CDR3 is TGTGCCAGCAGTTACTCCGCAGGCCGCTCTGGAAACACCATATATTTT. This encodes CASSYSAGRSGNTIYF.

This chain uses TRBV6-2 or TRBV6-3 with TRBJ1-1; tentative D call: TRBD1 (6 bases). Trimming removed 4 bases at V and 0 bases at J, with 18 bases between. The germline V gene encodes CDR1 MNHEY and CDR2 SVGEGT. This CDR3 contains 17 residues. CDR3 nucleotides: TGTGCCAGCAGTTTCGAGTTGGCAGGGGACCTGAACACTGAAGCTTTCTTT. Protein product: CASSFELAGDLNTEAFF.

This clone was seen only once. The chain carries TRBV11-2 and TRBJ2-3; 10 nucleotides agree with TRBD2. CDR3 length equals 17 residues. Trimming cost V 1 base and J 2 bases; bases outside gene matches: 6. Germline-derived CDR1 and CDR2 are SGHAT and FQNNGV. The CDR3 here is CASSLGQLAGLTDTQYF. In DNA form, the CDR3 reads TGTGCCAGCAGCTTAGGTCAACTAGCGGGGCTCACAGATACGCAGTATTTT.

The CDR3 DNA sequence: TGTGCCACTAAGCGGGGGAGCTCCTACGAGCAGTACTTC. Protein sequence: CATKRGSSYEQYF. V is TRBV6-5 and J is TRBJ2-7; 8 positions agree with TRBD2. Trimming removed 10 bases from V and 0 bases from J; junction bases left unmatched: 5. The CDR3 has 13 residues. Germline V CDR1 and CDR2: MNHEY, SVGAGI.

A single count supports this clone. This sequence joins TRBV5-1 and TRBJ2-7; 10 bases map to TRBD1. V shed 3 bases, J shed 5 bases, and the junction held 8 bases outside the gene matches. CDR3 size: 15 residues. The germline gives CDR1 SGHRS, CDR2 YFSETQ. CDR3 nucleotide sequence: TGCGCCAGCAGCTCAAGGACAGGGGGTGGCAACGAGCAGTACTTC. Translated: CASSSRTGGGNEQYF.

The genes are TRBV19 and TRBJ1-3; D ambiguous. CDR1 LNHDA and CDR2 SQIVND come from the germline V gene (reference sequence). The CDR3 extends over 16 amino acids. Trimming shortened V by 3 bases and J by 4 bases, and 16 bases separated the two germline ends. CDR3 sequence (DNA): TGTGCCAGTAGTATGGTCCTTGCCCAGGTCGGAAACACCATATATTTT. It yields the protein CASSMVLAQVGNTIYF.

The chain joins TRBV13 to TRBJ2-7; possibly TRBD2 for D (7 bases). This CDR3 has 15 residues. V was clipped by 7 bases and J by 7 bases, with 23 bases between them. Germline CDR1 PRHDT, CDR2 FYEKMQ (reference sequence). The CDR3 is CASNPRGAPRVEQYF. DNA of the CDR3: TGTGCCAGCAACCCCCGGGGGGCCCCGCGTGTGGAGCAGTACTTC. The complete variable domain, with remaining parts taken from reference TRBV13 and TRBJ2-7, reads AAGVIQSPRHLIKEKRETATLKCYPIPRHDTVYWYQQGPGQDPQFLISFYEKMQSDKGSIPDRFSAQQFSDYHSELNMSSLELGDSALYFCASNPRGAPRVEQYFGPGTRLTVT.

The rearrangement uses TRBV5-1 and TRBJ2-5; perhaps TRBD2 as D (5 bases). The CDR3 has 13 amino acids. V lost 4 bases and J 5 bases, leaving 12 bases between the germline ends. Germline CDR1 is SGHRS and CDR2 is YFSETQ. CDR3 amino acids: CASSEVTGETQYF. The CDR3 coding sequence is TGCGCCAGCAGCGAGGTAACGGGGGAGACCCAGTACTTC. Drawing the rest from reference TRBV5-1 and TRBJ2-5, the complete variable domain is KAGVTQTPRYLIKTRGQQVTLSCSPISGHRSVSWYQQTPGQGLQFLFEYFSETQRNKGNFPGRFSGRQFSNSRSEMNVSTLELGDSALYLCASSEVTGETQYFGPGTRLLVL.

The V and J genes are TRBV19 and TRBJ1-5, with 7 nucleotides matching TRBD1. Germline V gene data show CDR1 as LNHDA and CDR2 as SQIVND (reference sequence). V lost 3 bases to trimming and J lost 8 bases; unmatched junction nucleotides: 10. This CDR3 is built from 15 residues. Written as DNA, the CDR3 is TGTGCCAGTAGTATCAGGGACAGTTTGGGGGAGCCCCAGCATTTT. Protein: CASSIRDSLGEPQHF.

This chain connects TRBV5-1 to TRBJ1-2; TRBD1 aligns across 8 bases. V was clipped by 0 bases and J by 8 bases; unmatched bases: 9. The CDR3 has 15 residues. Looked up from germline, CDR1 is SGHRS and CDR2 is YFSETQ. The CDR3: CASSLAPETGDGYTF. In nucleotides, the CDR3 is TGCGCCAGCAGCTTGGCACCCGAGACAGGGGACGGCTACACCTTC.

The chain links TRBV5-5 to TRBJ2-7; possibly TRBD1 for D (5 bases). The germline V and J ends were trimmed by 4 bases and 3 bases, with 11 bases remaining between them. The germline gives CDR1 SGHKS, CDR2 YYEKEE (reference sequence). CDR3 length equals 13 residues. CDR3 in DNA: TGTGCCAGCAGCCCCGACAGATTCTACGAGCAGTACTTC. This gives the protein CASSPDRFYEQYF.

The V call is TRBV7-9, the J call TRBJ2-6; a weak D match, TRBD2 (6 bases). The germline CDR1 and CDR2 sequences are SEHNR and FQNEAQ (reference sequence). Trimming cost V 5 bases and J 0 bases, with 20 bases left between them. This CDR3 spans 19 amino acids. In DNA, the CDR3 is TGTGCCAGCAGCGTTGGTCGGAGTGGGGACTCCTCTGGGGCCAACGTCCTGACTTTC. Translation: CASSVGRSGDSSGANVLTF.

The chain joins TRBV7-9 to TRBJ2-1; TRBD2 might be the D (5 bases). This CDR3 region has 17 residues. Germline values: CDR1 SEHNR, CDR2 FQNEAQ (reference sequence). V was pared by 6 bases and J by 0 bases, with 18 bases between. CDR3 amino acids: CASRPPLLVSSYNEQFF. DNA for the CDR3: TGTGCCAGCAGACCTCCCCTACTAGTTAGCTCCTACAATGAGCAGTTCTTC.

CDR3 DNA sequence: TGTGCCAGCAGTCGGACAGGGGATGCACCCCTCCACTTT. This translates into CASSRTGDAPLHF. This rearrangement joins TRBV2 to TRBJ1-6; TRBD1 aligns across 9 bases. Looked up from germline, CDR1 is SNHLY and CDR2 is FYNNEI. This CDR3 is 13 amino acids long. V was pared by 5 bases and J by 11 bases, with 4 bases of the junction left unmatched.

The chain combines TRBV18 with TRBJ2-3; D unclear. This CDR3 has 14 residues. From germline, CDR1 is KGHSH and CDR2 LQKENI. V was trimmed by 3 bases and J by 10 bases, leaving 17 bases between them. The CDR3 here is CASSPPTLAGSQYF. CDR3 DNA sequence: TGTGCCAGCTCACCTCCCACGCTCGCCGGGTCGCAGTATTTT.

J is TRBJ2-5 and V is TRBV4-3, with 9 bases matching TRBD2. Unmatched junction bases numbered 7, after V lost 0 bases and J lost 5 bases. CDR1 is LGHNA and CDR2 is YSLEER in the germline V gene. CDR3 length: 16 amino acids. The CDR3 bases are TGCGCCAGCAGCCAAGATCCGGCTAGCGGGGCGGAGACCCAGTACTTC. Its translation: CASSQDPASGAETQYF.

This clone was counted once. The chain employs TRBV9 and TRBJ1-1, with D uncertain. The germline CDR1 and CDR2 sequences are SGDLS and YYNGEE. The CDR3 extends over 16 amino acids. V lost 0 bases and J 0 bases, leaving 12 bases between the germline ends. The CDR3, as DNA: TGTGCCAGCAGCGTAGGAAGCAGGCCCCTGAACACTGAAGCTTTCTTT. Translating it yields CASSVGSRPLNTEAFF.

The genes are TRBV4-1 and TRBJ1-6, with D possibly matching TRBD1 (6 bases). CDR1 MGHRA and CDR2 YSYEKL come from the germline V gene. Trimming removed 1 base at V and 11 bases at J, with 15 bases between. This CDR3 is built from 15 residues. Written as DNA, the CDR3 is TGCGCCAGCAGCCAAGTGGGGGCAGGGAAACCACCCCTCCACTTT. It codes for CASSQVGAGKPPLHF.

The V and J genes are TRBV18 and TRBJ2-7; D is unresolved. The V gene's germline CDR1 is KGHSH and CDR2 LQKENI. Between the trimmed V and J ends, which lost 2 bases and 3 bases, there was a span of 5 bases. CDR3 size: 12 residues. CDR3 protein: CASSPSNYEQYF. The CDR3 coding sequence is TGTGCCAGCTCACCATCTAACTACGAGCAGTACTTC.

The count of this clone is one. This chain connects TRBV11-1 to TRBJ2-3; possible D gene TRBD2, 5 bases. CDR3 length: 14 residues. Trimming took off 1 base at V and 6 bases at J, with 11 bases between the two ends. The germline V gene encodes CDR1 SGHAT and CDR2 FQDESV (reference sequence). The CDR3 bases are TGTGCCAGCAGCTTAGATCTAGCCCGGGATACGCAGTATTTT. Protein sequence: CASSLDLARDTQYF.